These 25 T cell receptor beta chains were all obtained from the same sample, sequenced in a study of cytomegalovirus exposure and HLA in healthy donors. Primers: 60 Vbeta forward and 13 Jbeta reverse. Here immunoSEQ multiplex PCR was the method, and the copy in TCRdb shows in-frame clones only, minus some. The sample totals some 34,000 clones. The sample was PBMCs. The source of these receptors is a woman aged 40 to 55 in good health and CMV-seropositive.

The chain links TRBV4-2 to TRBJ2-3; 13 bases are a match to TRBD2. Germline V gene lookup returns CDR1 LGHNA and CDR2 YNFKEQ. J gave up 4 bases and V 0 bases, and 7 bases lay outside the gene matches. The CDR3 is 18 amino acids. The CDR3 loop reads CASSQEGLAGLGADTQYF. CDR3 DNA: TGTGCCAGCAGCCAAGAGGGACTAGCGGGATTGGGGGCAGATACGCAGTATTTT.

V usage is TRBV6-6 and J usage is TRBJ2-5; 9 bases line up with TRBD1. Germline V lookup: CDR1 MNHNY, CDR2 SVGAGI (reference sequence). V was pared by 7 bases and J by 1 base, with 4 bases of the junction left unmatched. This CDR3 region has 14 residues. CDR3 nucleotides: TGTGCCAGCAACCGACAGGGGGTCCAAGAGACCCAGTACTTC. Translating gives CASNRQGVQETQYF.

The chain combines TRBV9 with TRBJ1-2; D is unresolved. CDR1 and CDR2 from the germline V gene are SGDLS and YYNGEE. The CDR3 has 15 amino acids. V was cut by 3 bases and J by 0 bases, with 12 bases left in between. CDR3 nucleotide sequence: TGTGCCAGCAGCGAATCTCCCGGGTCTAACTATGGCTACACCTTC. Amino acids: CASSESPGSNYGYTF.

The rearrangement links TRBV7-3 to TRBJ2-1; 7 positions agree with TRBD2. Looked up from germline, CDR1 is SGHTA and CDR2 is FQGTGA. V shed 2 bases and J 5 bases; nucleotides not matched to a gene: 3. The CDR3 has 14 amino acids. This CDR3 is CASSLAGLNNEQFF. CDR3 nucleotide sequence: TGTGCCAGCAGCTTAGCGGGACTAAACAATGAGCAGTTCTTC.

The rearrangement joins TRBV30 to TRBJ2-5, with 8 bases aligning to TRBD1. The J call is uncertain, as TRBJ2-7 better fits the DNA end. The CDR3 has 15 residues. Germline CDR1 and CDR2: GTSNPN and SVGIG (reference sequence). DNA for the CDR3: TGTGCCTGGAGTGGGGACAGGTCAGGGGTTTACGAGCAGTACTTC. Protein sequence: CAWSGDRSGVYEQYF.

The chain couples TRBV15 to TRBJ2-3; TRBD2 might be the D (5 bases). There are 15 residues in the CDR3. Germline V gene sequence: CDR1 LNHNV, CDR2 YYDKDF (reference sequence). Deletions cut 2 bases from V and 0 bases from J, with 9 bases between. The CDR3 coding sequence is TGTGCCACCAGCAGAAGACTAACTAGCACAGATACGCAGTATTTT. This codes for CATSRRLTSTDTQYF.

J is TRBJ2-1 and V is TRBV9; D is ambiguous. CDR1 is SGDLS and CDR2 is YYNGEE in the germline V gene. V was pared by 4 bases and J by 9 bases, with 11 bases between. The CDR3 covers 12 residues. The CDR3 protein is CASSQDLGEQFF. The CDR3 DNA sequence: TGTGCCAGCAGCCAAGATCTAGGTGAGCAGTTCTTC.

The chain uses TRBV5-1 and TRBJ2-2, with TRBD2 identical over 7 bases. Germline lookup yields CDR1 SGHRS and CDR2 YFSETQ. J gave up 4 bases and V 5 bases, and 8 bases lay outside the gene matches. CDR3 length: 15 amino acids. The CDR3 DNA reads TGCGCCAGCAGTCGGGGGGAGCGAGGCACCGGGGAGCTGTTTTTT. It translates to CASSRGERGTGELFF.

The gene calls are TRBV4-1 and TRBJ2-1, with 10 nucleotides matching TRBD2. V was clipped by 2 bases and J by 5 bases; unmatched bases: 3. The CDR3 totals 15 residues. From germline, CDR1 is MGHRA and CDR2 YSYEKL. CDR3 sequence: CASSQWTSGDNEQFF. As DNA, the CDR3 is TGCGCCAGCAGCCAATGGACTAGCGGAGACAATGAGCAGTTCTTC.

The chain uses TRBV15 and TRBJ2-2, with TRBD1 identical over 8 bases. CDR3 length equals 14 residues. J gave up 0 bases and V 8 bases, and 2 bases lay outside the gene matches. The germline CDR1 and CDR2 sequences are LNHNV and YYDKDF (reference sequence). The CDR3 spells CATSGGTNTGELFF. The CDR3 nucleotides read TGTGCCACCTCAGGGGGCACGAACACCGGGGAGCTGTTTTTT.

This chain connects TRBV19 to TRBJ1-2; 8 positions match TRBD1. With 3 bases clipped from V and 0 bases from J, the junction kept 0 bases outside the gene matches. In germline, CDR1 is LNHDA, CDR2 SQIVND (reference sequence). The CDR3 spans 14 residues. The chain's CDR3 is CASSMDRANYGYTF. Written as DNA, the CDR3 is TGTGCCAGTAGTATGGACAGGGCTAACTATGGCTACACCTTC.

Details on this clone: The junction differs from germline at one of its ends, possibly a read error. This same CDR3 is encoded by further DNA sequences in the sample. The J gene is TRBJ2-3, the V gene TRBV9, with 7 nucleotides matching TRBD1. CDR3 length equals 15 residues. CDR1 is SGDLS and CDR2 is YYNGEE in the germline V gene. CDR3 in amino acids: CASSVGTARTDTQYF. CDR3 coding DNA: TGTGCCAGTAGCGTAGGGACAGCACGCACAGATACGCAGTATTTT.

This chain connects TRBV4-2 to TRBJ2-7; a weak D match, TRBD1 (6 bases). Trimming took off 0 bases at V and 12 bases at J, with 18 bases between the two ends. The CDR3 extends over 14 amino acids. Per germline, CDR1 LGHNA and CDR2 YNFKEQ. CDR3 in amino acids: CASSQDAGDLRMYF. CDR3 coding DNA: TGTGCCAGCAGCCAAGACGCAGGGGACCTTAGAATGTACTTC.

V gene TRBV29-1 combines with J gene TRBJ2-1; TRBD1 agrees at 8 bases. The trim removed 7 bases at V and 3 bases at J, leaving 2 bases unmatched. The CDR3 is 12 residues long. The germline CDR1 and CDR2 sequences are SQVTM and ANQGSEA. For the CDR3, the DNA is TGCAGCGCCGGACAGGGCTACAATGAGCAGTTCTTC. Translating gives CSAGQGYNEQFF.

The chain employs TRBV6-1 and TRBJ2-3, with 10 bases matching TRBD1. The CDR3 covers 15 residues. The germline gives CDR1 MNHNS, CDR2 SASEGT. The V gene end was trimmed by 1 base and the J gene end by 6 bases; junction bases not matched to a gene: 4. The CDR3 spells CASSEGGTGADTQYF. DNA of the CDR3: TGTGCCAGCAGTGAAGGAGGGACAGGGGCGGATACGCAGTATTTT.

This sequence joins TRBV27 and TRBJ1-2, with D maybe TRBD1 (5 bases). This CDR3 spans 12 amino acids. Trimming cost V 4 bases and J 8 bases, with 11 bases left between them. Germline values: CDR1 MNHEY, CDR2 SMNVEV (reference sequence). The CDR3 DNA sequence: TGTGCCAGCAGTTCAAGACAGAGCGGCTACACCTTC. Its protein is CASSSRQSGYTF.

The CDR3 sequence: CASSLVSGGNQPQHF. The CDR3 DNA sequence: TGTGCCAGCAGCTTAGTCTCAGGGGGCAATCAGCCCCAGCATTTT. The chain couples TRBV7-9 to TRBJ1-5; maybe TRBD1 (6 bases). V shed 1 base and J shed 2 bases, with 9 bases lying between them. This CDR3 spans 15 amino acids. The germline V gene encodes CDR1 SEHNR and CDR2 FQNEAQ (reference sequence).

V is TRBV27 and J is TRBJ2-2; tentatively, D is TRBD1 (5 bases). The germline CDR1 and CDR2 sequences are MNHEY and SMNVEV (reference sequence). This CDR3 is built from 13 residues. Trimming removed 5 bases at V and 5 bases at J, with 9 bases between. CDR3 bases: TGTGCCAGCAGTCCGACAGTTACCGGGGAGCTGTTTTTT. Residues: CASSPTVTGELFF.

The chain links TRBV7-8 to TRBJ2-4; no clear D gene. Germline CDR1 reads SGHVS; CDR2 reads FQNEAQ. Trimming cost V 0 bases and J 2 bases, with 8 bases left between them. The CDR3 loop spans 15 amino acids. The CDR3 region has the DNA TGTGCCAGCAGCTTAGCCCGGGTCCCCAAAAACATTCAGTACTTC. Translated, it gives CASSLARVPKNIQYF.

The chain carries TRBV30 and TRBJ1-6, with a weak D call TRBD1 (6 bases). The CDR3 totals 13 residues. Trimming removed 3 bases at V and 9 bases at J, with 12 bases between. The germline V gene encodes CDR1 GTSNPN and CDR2 SVGIG (reference sequence). The CDR3 DNA reads as TGTGCCTGGAGGGGACATCCATCTTCACCCCTCCACTTT. It specifies CAWRGHPSSPLHF.

The chain carries TRBV10-3 and TRBJ2-3; no clear D. Germline V gene lookup returns CDR1 ENHRY and CDR2 SYGVKD. The V and J ends lost 6 bases and 2 bases respectively, with 12 bases between them. This CDR3 comprises 14 residues. The CDR3 bases are TGTGCCATCAGATTCCAAGAGGCCACAGATACGCAGTATTTT. This encodes CAIRFQEATDTQYF.

The chain employs TRBV21-1 and TRBJ1-2; the table calls TRBD1, which could not be checked here. TRBV21-1 is a known pseudogene. The CDR3 extends over 16 amino acids. Here the CDR3 reads CASSKDNGQLNYGYTF. The CDR3 DNA reads as TGTGCCAGCAGCAAAGATAACGGACAGCTCAACTATGGCTACACCTTC.

The chain joins TRBV27 to TRBJ2-7; 9 bases are shared with TRBD2. Germline CDR1 reads MNHEY; CDR2 reads SMNVEV (reference sequence). J gave up 13 bases and V 10 bases, and 8 bases lay outside the gene matches. This CDR3 region has 10 residues. The chain's CDR3 is CATRGTSSYF. Written as DNA, the CDR3 is TGTGCCACCCGAGGGACTAGCTCTTACTTC.

The chain couples TRBV5-6 to TRBJ1-5; TRBD1 agrees at 8 bases. The CDR3 contains 16 residues. After removal of 3 bases from V and 2 bases from J, the junction contained 7 bases not matched to a gene. Germline V gene data show CDR1 as SGHDT and CDR2 as YYEEEE. DNA for the CDR3: TGTGCCAGCAGCTCCGACAGGGGATACGGCAATCAGCCCCAGCATTTT. It codes for CASSSDRGYGNQPQHF.

V usage is TRBV19 and J usage is TRBJ2-1, with TRBD2 identical over 9 bases. Germline V CDR1 and CDR2: LNHDA, SQIVND (reference sequence). The CDR3 sequence is 17 residues long. J gave up 0 bases and V 7 bases, and 10 bases lay outside the gene matches. The chain's CDR3 is CASTTSLAGSSYNEQFF. In DNA form, the CDR3 reads TGTGCCAGTACCACTTCCCTAGCGGGGAGCTCCTACAATGAGCAGTTCTTC.